The sequence of this T cell receptor beta chain was determined in a study of T cell responses to AZD1222 COVID-19 vaccine. Here immunoSEQ multiplex PCR was the method, and the copy in TCRdb shows in-frame clones only, minus some. This sample yields 75,000 to 100,000 clones, of which 65% to 90% are seen a single time; about 6% belongs to the top ten. Trimming left V 0 bases short and J 5 bases short, with 10 bases between. This CDR3 contains 14 residues. The V gene's germline CDR1 is MNHEY and CDR2 SVGAGI. Material: peripheral blood, obtained on day 0 of AZD1222 vaccination. The chain has TRBV6-5 and TRBJ2-5; D unresolved. The receptor was isolated from an adult in good health. CDR3 coding DNA: TGTGCCAGCAGTTACTCCACCCAGTACGAGACCCAGTACTTC. This gives the protein CASSYSTQYETQYF.